This T cell receptor (beta chain) was profiled in a study of control samples from healthy donors and cancer patients. Assay used: immunoSEQ multiplex PCR; TCRdb lists only in-frame clones, some missing. Of about 92,000 clones listed, roughly four fifths are singletons. The CDR3 contains 11 residues. V lost 5 bases to trimming and J lost 4 bases, with 5 bases between them. Germline V gene data show CDR1 as SEHNR and CDR2 as FQNEAQ (reference sequence). The chain links TRBV7-9 to TRBJ2-5; D not certain. The material sequenced was blood. This receptor was taken from a woman in her fifties or sixties in good health. The CDR3 DNA sequence: TGTGCCAGCAGCCCGGCAGAGACCCAGTACTTC. Its translation: CASSPAETQYF. Full variable domain (rest looked up from reference TRBV7-9 and TRBJ2-5): DTGVSQNPRHKITKRGQNVTFRCDPISEHNRLYWYRQTLGQGPEFLTYFQNEAQLEKSRLLSDRFSAERPKGSFSTLEIQRTEQGDSAMYLCASSPAETQYFGPGTRLLVL.